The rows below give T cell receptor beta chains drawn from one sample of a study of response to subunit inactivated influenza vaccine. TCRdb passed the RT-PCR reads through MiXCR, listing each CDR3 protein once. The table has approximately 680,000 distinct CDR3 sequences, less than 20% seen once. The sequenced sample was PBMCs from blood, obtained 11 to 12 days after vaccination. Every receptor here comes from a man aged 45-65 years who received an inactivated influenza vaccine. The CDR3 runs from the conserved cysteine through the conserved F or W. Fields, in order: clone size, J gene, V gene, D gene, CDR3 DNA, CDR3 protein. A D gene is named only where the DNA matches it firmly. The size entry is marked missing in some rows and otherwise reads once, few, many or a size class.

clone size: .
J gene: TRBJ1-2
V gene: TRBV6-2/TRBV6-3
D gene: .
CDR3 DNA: TGTGCCAGCAGTGGTCCGGACGCTACTGGCTACACCTTC
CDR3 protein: CASSGPDATGYTF

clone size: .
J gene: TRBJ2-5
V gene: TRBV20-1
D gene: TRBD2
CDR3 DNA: TGCAGTGCCAAAGGGACTAGCGGGAGGTTAGAGACCCAGTACTTC
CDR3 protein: CSAKGTSGRLETQYF

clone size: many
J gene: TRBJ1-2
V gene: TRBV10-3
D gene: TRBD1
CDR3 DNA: TGTGCCATCAGTGATTCCGGGACAGGGATCTATGGCTACACCTTC
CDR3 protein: CAISDSGTGIYGYTF

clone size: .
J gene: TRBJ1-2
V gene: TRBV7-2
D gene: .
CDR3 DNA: TGTGCCAGCAGCTCCCTACGGGGGACGGGTGTCTACACCTTC
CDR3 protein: CASSSLRGTGVYTF

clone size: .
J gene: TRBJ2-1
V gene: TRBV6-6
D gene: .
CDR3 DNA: TGTGCCAGCACCATGTCTAGAAGTGAGCAGTTCTTC
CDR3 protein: CASTMSRSEQFF

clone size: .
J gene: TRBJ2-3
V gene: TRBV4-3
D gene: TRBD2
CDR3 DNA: TGCGCCAGCAGCCAAGCAGGCCGGGGGGGCACAGATACGCAGTATTTT
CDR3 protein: CASSQAGRGGTDTQYF

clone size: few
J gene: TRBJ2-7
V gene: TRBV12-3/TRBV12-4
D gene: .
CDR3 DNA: TGTGCCAGCAGTCCCGGGCCTGGAAGGGACGAGCAGTACTTC
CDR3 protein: CASSPGPGRDEQYF

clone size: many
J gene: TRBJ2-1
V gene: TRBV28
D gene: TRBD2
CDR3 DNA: TGTGCCAGCAGCGTCCTAGTAGCGGGGAAAATTAATGAGCAGTTCTTC
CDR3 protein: CASSVLVAGKINEQFF

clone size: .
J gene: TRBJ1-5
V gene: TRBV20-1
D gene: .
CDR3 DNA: TGCAGTGCTACCCAGGGGAGCAATCAGCCCCAGCATTTT
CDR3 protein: CSATQGSNQPQHF

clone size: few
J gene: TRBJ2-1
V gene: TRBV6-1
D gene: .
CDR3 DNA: TGTGCCAGCACCATACAGCACAGGAGCTCCTACAATGAGCAGTTCTTC
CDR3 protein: CASTIQHRSSYNEQFF

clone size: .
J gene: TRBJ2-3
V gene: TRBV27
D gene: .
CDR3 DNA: TGTGCCAGCAGTTTATCCGCGGAGAGGGGCACAGATACGCAGTATTTT
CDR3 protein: CASSLSAERGTDTQYF

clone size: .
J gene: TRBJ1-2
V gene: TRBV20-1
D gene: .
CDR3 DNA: TGCAGTGCTAGAATGGCAGGGATGAACTATGGCTACACCTTC
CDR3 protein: CSARMAGMNYGYTF

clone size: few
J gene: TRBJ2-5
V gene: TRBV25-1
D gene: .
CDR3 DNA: TGTGCCAGCAGTACGTCAGGGATAGAGACCCAGTACTTC
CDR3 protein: CASSTSGIETQYF

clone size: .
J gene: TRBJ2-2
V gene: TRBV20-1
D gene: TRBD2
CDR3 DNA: TGCAGTGCTCCGGGACTAGCGGGGGGGCCGATCACCGGGGAGCTGTTTTTT
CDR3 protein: CSAPGLAGGPITGELFF

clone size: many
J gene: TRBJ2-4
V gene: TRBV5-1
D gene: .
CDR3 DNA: TGCGCCAGCAGCTCCGGACAGTCGAACAACATTCAGTACTTC
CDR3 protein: CASSSGQSNNIQYF

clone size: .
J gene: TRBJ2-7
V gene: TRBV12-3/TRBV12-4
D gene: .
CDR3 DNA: TGTGCCAGCAGTTTATTCTTAGGGATTAGCTCCTACGAGCAGTACTTC
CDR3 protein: CASSLFLGISSYEQYF

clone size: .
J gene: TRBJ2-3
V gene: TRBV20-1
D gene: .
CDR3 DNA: TGCAGTGCTAGGGGGGGACATGGCACAGATACGCAGTATTTT
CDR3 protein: CSARGGHGTDTQYF

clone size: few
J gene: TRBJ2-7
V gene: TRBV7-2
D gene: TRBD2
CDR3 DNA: TGTGCCAGCAGCTTAAGCCTAGCGGGAGGTTCCTACGAGCAGTACTTC
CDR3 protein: CASSLSLAGGSYEQYF

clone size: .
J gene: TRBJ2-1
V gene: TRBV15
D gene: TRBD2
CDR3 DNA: TGTGCCACCAGTAGGGCTAGCGGGACTGAGCAGTTCTTC
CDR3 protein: CATSRASGTEQFF

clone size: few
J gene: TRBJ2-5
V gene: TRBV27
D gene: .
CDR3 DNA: TGTGCCAGCAGTTTATCGTACAGGGAAGAGACCCAGTACTTC
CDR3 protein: CASSLSYREETQYF

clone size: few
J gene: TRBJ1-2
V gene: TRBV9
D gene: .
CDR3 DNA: TGTGCCAGCAGTGCTACTGGACGACCTAACTATGGCTACACCTTC
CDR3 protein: CASSATGRPNYGYTF

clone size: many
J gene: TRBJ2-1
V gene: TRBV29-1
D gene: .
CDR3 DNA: TGCAGCGTTGAAAAGGGGGGATACAATGAGCAGTTCTTC
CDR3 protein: CSVEKGGYNEQFF